This paragraph covers one TCR beta chain sequence. This clone has only a few counts. What antigen it recognizes has not been identified. It has no much larger one-base neighbor in the sample; base qualities were not kept. The collaborating institutions used their own protocols to collect whole blood in K2EDTA tubes. Collaborator samples were shipped for TCRbeta analysis as frozen whole blood, isolated PBMCs, or DNA extracted from either sample type. The data belong to a study of blood T cell repertoires in COVID-19 (TCRdb year 2020). In terms of the full investigation: Samples from collaborators originated in the United States, Italy and Spain and spanned both the acute and convalescent phases of COVID-19. The material from the prospective study consisted of cDNA or gDNA derived from T cells, B-cell-depleted T cells, or PBMCs. Deeply sampled blood TCRbeta repertoires from subjects exposed to, actively infected with, or recovered from COVID-19 were included in the dataset. The repertoires were released in a freely available public database intended as a resource for research on the immune response to SARS-CoV-2. The samples were drawn from two sources: the first 160 participants of the ongoing ImmuneRACE study, and some 1,300 subjects contributed by 6 global collaborators. The sample metadata nearly always contained a de-identified subject ID, COVID-19 status, age in years and sex. Where available, HLA class I and class II types were obtained from metadata supplied by the sample provider rather than from assay-based typing. On the study overall, not on this receptor specifically: Clinical and demographic metadata were provided uncurated, with the amount varying by source and participant.

Including cysteine and phenylalanine, the CDR3 has 14 amino acids. Only the CDR3 part of the read is kept: 42 bases, read in frame from the first base. The CDR1 and CDR2 encoded by the germline V gene are MDHEN and SYDVKM. V loses 5 bases at its end and J loses 6 bases; junction bases beyond the gene matches: 6. TCRbeta CDR3 regions were amplified from genomic DNA by means of the immunoSEQ Assay, a bias-controlled multiplex PCR. On the authors' methods: The number of nucleated cells in each sample was estimated by amplification of reference gene primers within the assay. To quantify the absolute abundance of each unique TCRbeta CDR3 rearrangement, sequence reads were collapsed and filtered. For each sample, productive Simpson clonality was calculated as the square root of Simpson's diversity index across productive rearrangements. This is the immuneACCESS table as TCRdb keeps it, with only in-frame sequences that have V and J called. A part of the clones is gone; compared with another copy, unresolved V genes explain less than half, and the rest is unexplained. That table is the source of V, J and clone size, and D and trimming were worked out from the DNA. Across this sample there are 150,000 to 200,000 clones, with about 80% seen only once. Roughly 8.1% of the sample goes to the ten largest clones.

The clonotype comes from a woman aged 70-85 years with acute or convalescent COVID-19. The chain employs TRBV28 and TRBJ2-2, and 7 bases in between align with TRBD1. Sequenced material: peripheral blood. The CDR3 reads as follows: CASSEGALSGELFF. The DNA sequence is as follows: TGTGCCAGCAGTGAGGGGGCGCTGTCCGGGGAGCTGTTTTTT. Supplemented by the reference TRBV28 and TRBJ2-2 proteins around the CDR3, the complete variable domain is DVKVTQSSRYLVKRTGEKVFLECVQDMDHENMFWYRQDPGLGLRLIYFSYDVKMKEKGDIPEGYSVSREKKERFSLILESASTNQTSMYLCASSEGALSGELFFGEGSRLTVL.